This T cell receptor (beta chain) emerged from a study of technical replicates of blood from a few donors (TCRdb year 2017). For this clone: Its antigen specificity is not known. Base qualities are missing; no much larger clone stands one base away.

The library was produced with the immunoSEQ multiplex PCR assay. TCRdb stores this immuneACCESS table with in-frame sequences only. Part of the clones is absent; in the studies checked, under half of the shortfall reflects unresolved V genes, and no reason is known for the rest. The sample has 55,000 to 80,000 clones on record, 92% of them singletons. The top ten clones comprise 0.35% to 0.45% of the sample. Based on the germline V gene, the CDR1 and CDR2 sequences are SGHAT and FQNNGV. V loses 1 base at its end and J loses 6 bases; junction bases beyond the gene matches: 3. Taken from cysteine to phenylalanine, the CDR3 has 14 residues. Here the CDR3 DNA is all that survives: 42 bases in frame from base 1.

The specimen was T cells isolated from PBMCs. The sequence is built from TRBV11-2 and TRBJ2-3; the junction holds 8 bases that match TRBD2. The receptor's source is a human donor in good health. The CDR3 has the sequence CASSLAAGGDTQYF. DNA sequence: TGTGCCAGCAGCTTAGCCGCGGGAGGCGATACGCAGTATTTT. The CDR3 plus the reference TRBV11-2 and TRBJ2-3 genes for the other parts give the full variable domain: EAGVAQSPRYKIIEKRQSVAFWCNPISGHATLYWYQQILGQGPKLLIQFQNNGVVDDSQLPKDRFSAERLKGVDSTLKIQPAKLEDSAVYLCASSLAAGGDTQYFGPGTRLTVL.